Listed below are T cell receptor beta chains from one sample, sequenced in a study of T cell responses to AZD1222 COVID-19 vaccine. TCRdb's table, derived via immunoSEQ multiplex PCR, lists solely in-frame clones and lacks some. The sample consists of about 73,000 clones, about 91% of them appearing once. The specimen was peripheral blood, collected 28 days after the second AZD1222 dose. These receptors were taken from an adult who received the AZD1222 COVID-19 vaccine. The CDR3 runs from the conserved cysteine through the conserved F or W. D genes are given only for firm matches. Where a row states a size, it is once, few, many or the class of an expanded clone; other rows omit it.

V: TRBV5-1
size: .
D: TRBD1
J: TRBJ2-7
CDR3: CASSLDGTGGGDEQYF
DNA: TGCGCCAGCAGCTTGGACGGGACAGGGGGCGGAGACGAGCAGTACTTC

V: TRBV5-1
size: .
D: TRBD1
J: TRBJ2-3
CDR3: CASRLGTGLPDTQYF
DNA: TGCGCCAGCAGGCTAGGGACAGGGCTACCAGATACGCAGTATTTT

V: TRBV2
size: .
D: TRBD1
J: TRBJ1-4
CDR3: CASSGGALQGGPNEKLFF
DNA: TGTGCCAGCAGTGGAGGAGCCCTCCAGGGGGGACCTAATGAAAAACTGTTTTTT

V: TRBV5-1
size: .
D: .
J: TRBJ1-2
CDR3: CASSLDGSHYGYTF
DNA: TGCGCCAGCAGCTTGGACGGTTCCCACTATGGCTACACCTTC

V: TRBV7-2
size: .
D: .
J: TRBJ1-1
CDR3: CASSFPNTEAFF
DNA: TGTGCCAGCAGCTTCCCCAACACTGAAGCTTTCTTT

V: TRBV27
size: .
D: TRBD1
J: TRBJ2-7
CDR3: CASSLGQGTYEQYF
DNA: TGTGCCAGTAGTCTGGGACAGGGCACCTACGAGCAGTACTTC

V: TRBV5-1
size: .
D: .
J: TRBJ2-3
CDR3: CASSPGQGRMEDTQYF
DNA: TGCGCCAGCAGCCCCGGGCAGGGACGGATGGAAGATACGCAGTATTTT

V: TRBV5-1
size: .
D: .
J: TRBJ2-1
CDR3: CASSLDGGTDNEQFF
DNA: TGCGCCAGCAGCTTGGATGGGGGTACCGACAATGAGCAGTTCTTC

V: TRBV2
size: .
D: .
J: TRBJ1-6
CDR3: CASSVGSNSPLHF
DNA: TGTGCCAGCAGTGTCGGATCAAATTCACCCCTCCACTTT

V: TRBV9
size: .
D: TRBD1
J: TRBJ2-2
CDR3: CASSIQGLGGELFF
DNA: TGTGCCAGCAGCATACAGGGGCTGGGCGGGGAGCTGTTTTTT

V: TRBV7-2
size: .
D: .
J: TRBJ2-5
CDR3: CASSHKETQYF
DNA: TGTGCCAGCAGCCACAAGGAGACCCAGTACTTC

V: TRBV28
size: .
D: .
J: TRBJ1-1
CDR3: CASSFPGIPEAFF
DNA: TGTGCCAGCAGTTTCCCGGGAATCCCTGAAGCTTTCTTT

V: TRBV21-1
size: .
D: .
J: TRBJ1-2
CDR3: CASSNRTGRPNGYTF
DNA: TGTGCCAGCAGCAACCGGACAGGGCGGCCAAATGGCTACACCTTC

V: TRBV19
size: few
D: .
J: TRBJ2-1
CDR3: CASSPYTDRYNEQFF
DNA: TGTGCCAGTAGCCCCTATACGGACAGATACAATGAGCAGTTCTTC

V: TRBV30
size: once
D: TRBD1
J: TRBJ1-6
CDR3: CAWGTGNNSPLHF
DNA: TGTGCCTGGGGGACAGGGAATAATTCACCCCTCCACTTT

V: TRBV27
size: once
D: .
J: TRBJ1-4
CDR3: CASSFRGHNEKLFF
DNA: TGTGCCAGCAGTTTCCGGGGCCACAATGAAAAACTGTTTTTT

V: TRBV7-9
size: .
D: TRBD2
J: TRBJ2-1
CDR3: CASSSGGLAGESNEQFF
DNA: TGTGCCAGCAGCTCGGGAGGACTAGCGGGAGAAAGCAATGAGCAGTTCTTC

V: TRBV3-1/TRBV3-2
size: .
D: TRBD1
J: TRBJ1-1
CDR3: CASSLRQGVNTEAFF
DNA: TGTGCCAGCAGCCTACGACAGGGGGTGAACACTGAAGCTTTCTTT

V: TRBV18
size: .
D: .
J: TRBJ1-4
CDR3: CASSPESRGLGIAGNEKLFF
DNA: TGTGCCAGCTCACCGGAGTCGCGGGGCTTGGGTATAGCTGGTAATGAAAAACTGTTTTTT

V: TRBV7-9
size: medium-sized
D: .
J: TRBJ2-5
CDR3: CASSWLVETQYF
DNA: TGTGCCAGCAGCTGGTTGGTGGAGACCCAGTACTTC

V: TRBV3-1/TRBV3-2
size: .
D: TRBD2
J: TRBJ2-1
CDR3: CASSQDLVAGDNEQFF
DNA: TGTGCCAGCAGCCAAGATCTTGTGGCGGGAGACAATGAGCAGTTCTTC

V: TRBV29-1
size: .
D: TRBD1
J: TRBJ2-1
CDR3: CSVVVDRGGNEQFF
DNA: TGCAGCGTTGTGGTTGACAGGGGGGGAAATGAGCAGTTCTTC

V: TRBV19
size: .
D: .
J: TRBJ1-3
CDR3: CATGAQGGNTIYF
DNA: TGTGCCACGGGGGCTCAAGGCGGAAACACCATATATTTT

V: TRBV5-1
size: .
D: .
J: TRBJ2-2
CDR3: CASSFGSYTGELFF
DNA: TGCGCCAGCAGCTTCGGCAGCTACACCGGGGAGCTGTTTTTT

V: TRBV9
size: .
D: .
J: TRBJ2-5
CDR3: CASSVSGETQYF
DNA: TGTGCCAGCAGCGTATCTGGAGAGACCCAGTACTTC

V: TRBV19
size: .
D: .
J: TRBJ2-1
CDR3: CASSINNEQFF
DNA: TGTGCCAGTAGTATCAACAATGAGCAGTTCTTC

V: TRBV27
size: .
D: TRBD2
J: TRBJ2-3
CDR3: CASSPPGLVDPDTQYF
DNA: TGTGCCAGCAGTCCACCGGGACTAGTTGATCCAGATACGCAGTATTTT

V: TRBV7-2
size: .
D: .
J: TRBJ1-5
CDR3: CASSLARGPQPQHF
DNA: TGTGCCAGCAGCTTAGCGCGAGGGCCTCAGCCCCAGCATTTT

V: TRBV28
size: .
D: TRBD2
J: TRBJ2-1
CDR3: CASLFGGGAYNEQFF
DNA: TGTGCCAGCCTTTTCGGGGGGGGCGCTTACAATGAGCAGTTCTTC

V: TRBV3-1/TRBV3-2
size: .
D: TRBD1
J: TRBJ1-6
CDR3: CASSQDDRGNSPLHF
DNA: TGTGCCAGCAGCCAAGATGACAGGGGTAATTCACCCCTCCACTTT

V: TRBV3-1/TRBV3-2
size: .
D: TRBD1
J: TRBJ1-2
CDR3: CASSQEGRGHGYTF
DNA: TGTGCCAGCAGCCAAGAGGGCAGGGGGCATGGCTACACCTTC

V: TRBV7-8
size: .
D: TRBD1
J: TRBJ2-2
CDR3: CASSRQGATGELFF
DNA: TGTGCCAGCAGCCGACAGGGCGCCACCGGGGAGCTGTTTTTT

V: TRBV19
size: .
D: TRBD1
J: TRBJ1-2
CDR3: CASSQRDRNYGYTF
DNA: TGTGCCAGTAGCCAACGGGACAGGAACTATGGCTACACCTTC

V: TRBV18
size: .
D: .
J: TRBJ1-1
CDR3: CASSPDVSTEAFF
DNA: TGTGCCAGCTCACCAGATGTGTCTACTGAAGCTTTCTTT

V: TRBV19
size: .
D: .
J: TRBJ1-2
CDR3: CASSTGDHGYTF
DNA: TGTGCCAGTAGTACAGGGGACCATGGCTACACCTTC

V: TRBV7-3
size: few
D: TRBD1
J: TRBJ1-5
CDR3: CASSPQPGTGEESNQPQHF
DNA: TGTGCCAGCAGCCCCCAACCCGGGACAGGAGAGGAGAGCAATCAGCCCCAGCATTTT

V: TRBV3-1/TRBV3-2
size: few
D: .
J: TRBJ1-5
CDR3: CASSQDGGGSNQPQHF
DNA: TGTGCCAGCAGCCAAGACGGGGGAGGCAGCAATCAGCCCCAGCATTTT

V: TRBV30
size: once
D: .
J: TRBJ2-7
CDR3: CAWSNALYTGQYF
DNA: TGTGCCTGGAGTAATGCATTATATACGGGGCAGTACTTC

V: TRBV5-1
size: .
D: .
J: TRBJ2-7
CDR3: CASSLGTGDFNEQYF
DNA: TGCGCCAGCAGCTTGGGCACAGGGGACTTTAACGAGCAGTACTTC

V: TRBV5-1
size: .
D: TRBD2
J: TRBJ2-2
CDR3: CASSSRPGTSGGANTGELFF
DNA: TGCGCCAGCAGCTCGCGTCCTGGGACTAGCGGGGGGGCCAACACCGGGGAGCTGTTTTTT

V: TRBV4-2
size: .
D: .
J: TRBJ2-3
CDR3: CASSQDPPGRGRTDTQYF
DNA: TGTGCCAGCAGCCAAGATCCCCCGGGCCGGGGCAGGACAGATACGCAGTATTTT

V: TRBV7-2
size: once
D: .
J: TRBJ1-4
CDR3: CASSAGTNEKLFF
DNA: TGTGCCAGCAGCGCGGGAACTAATGAAAAACTGTTTTTT

V: TRBV6-4
size: .
D: TRBD1
J: TRBJ1-2
CDR3: CASSDPSTGGTEITYPNYGYTF
DNA: TGTGCCAGCAGTGACCCATCGACAGGGGGTACCGAAATAACTTATCCTAACTATGGCTACACCTTC

V: TRBV4-1
size: .
D: TRBD2
J: TRBJ2-3
CDR3: CASSQDRTSGGSHTDTQYF
DNA: TGCGCCAGCAGCCAAGATAGGACTAGCGGGGGGTCCCACACAGATACGCAGTATTTT

V: TRBV11-2
size: .
D: .
J: TRBJ1-2
CDR3: CASSSTSGPILYGYTF
DNA: TGTGCCAGCAGCTCAACCTCTGGACCGATCCTCTATGGCTACACCTTC

V: TRBV7-2
size: .
D: .
J: TRBJ1-2
CDR3: CASSDPGGNGYTF
DNA: TGTGCCAGCAGCGACCCTGGGGGTAATGGCTACACCTTC

V: TRBV7-2
size: .
D: .
J: TRBJ2-1
CDR3: CASSPISYNEQFF
DNA: TGTGCCAGCAGCCCCATCAGCTACAATGAGCAGTTCTTC

V: TRBV6-2/TRBV6-3
size: once
D: .
J: TRBJ1-3
CDR3: CASSYGWEGNTIYF
DNA: TGTGCCAGCAGTTACGGATGGGAAGGAAACACCATATATTTT

V: TRBV6-5
size: .
D: .
J: TRBJ1-1
CDR3: CASGRYTEAFF
DNA: TGTGCCAGCGGGCGGTACACTGAAGCTTTCTTT

V: TRBV5-6
size: .
D: .
J: TRBJ1-6
CDR3: CASSLILRGSPLHF
DNA: TGTGCCAGCAGCTTGATATTAAGAGGTTCACCCCTCCACTTT

V: TRBV28
size: .
D: .
J: TRBJ2-3
CDR3: CASSDGHFGSGTFFGTDTQYF
DNA: TGTGCCAGCAGCGATGGACACTTTGGGTCAGGAACCTTCTTTGGCACAGATACGCAGTATTTT

V: TRBV11-3
size: .
D: TRBD2
J: TRBJ2-5
CDR3: CASSLGPGTSLPETQYF
DNA: TGTGCCAGCAGCTTAGGCCCCGGGACTAGCCTTCCGGAGACCCAGTACTTC

V: TRBV4-3
size: .
D: TRBD1
J: TRBJ2-7
CDR3: CASSPGQGVFEQYF
DNA: TGCGCCAGCAGCCCGGGACAGGGGGTGTTTGAGCAGTACTTC

V: TRBV6-2/TRBV6-3
size: .
D: .
J: TRBJ1-2
CDR3: CASSYSGGSDGYTF
DNA: TGTGCCAGCAGTTACTCTGGAGGTTCGGATGGCTACACCTTC

V: TRBV7-6
size: .
D: TRBD1
J: TRBJ1-2
CDR3: CASSLASGWTGSGYTF
DNA: TGTGCCAGCAGCTTAGCCTCTGGGTGGACAGGGAGCGGCTACACCTTC